These 26 T cell receptor beta chains were sequenced from one sample in a study of human T cells and chemical hapten exposure. Time point here: patch test 3, about 24 weeks after DPC sensitization. The sample's treatment: therapeutic diphenylcyclopropenone sensitization with weekly scalp DPC. A single record per CDR3 protein comes from TCRdb applying MiXCR to the RACE reads. The table has some 74,000 distinct CDR3 sequences, 13% seen once; the top ten hold 5.7%. Sequenced here: whole blood, sampled in connection with sensitization to the hapten diphenylcyclopropenone (DPC). The receptors come from a woman aged 45-59 years with alopecia areata. Some clones in this sample may be carry-over from other donors' samples.

The CDR3 reads CASSVGPQVNYGYTF. CDR3 sequence (DNA): TGTGCCAGCAGCGTAGGGCCTCAAGTGAACTATGGCTACACCTTC. The chain uses TRBV9 and TRBJ1-2, with no clear D. The V gene lost 0 bases and the J gene lost 2 bases, with 11 bases spanning the gap. The CDR3 has 15 residues. Germline V gives CDR1 SGDLS, CDR2 YYNGEE.

This clonotype was seen at least ten times. This chain uses TRBV7-6 with TRBJ1-1; no reliable D call. V lost 3 bases, J lost 3 bases, and 8 bases lay in between. Germline CDR1 is SGHVS and CDR2 is FNYEAQ. The CDR3 is 13 amino acids. For the CDR3, the DNA is TGTGCCAGCAGCTTGTTCCCAGACACTGAAGCTTTCTTT. Its translation is CASSLFPDTEAFF. Full variable domain (remainder filled in from reference TRBV7-6 and TRBJ1-1): GAGVSQSPRYKVTKRGQDVALRCDPISGHVSLYWYRQALGQGPEFLTYFNYEAQQDKSGLPNDRFSAERPEGSISTLTIQRTEQRDSAMYRCASSLFPDTEAFFGQGTRLTVV.

This chain links TRBV7-9 with TRBJ1-4; 8 nucleotides align to TRBD1. Per germline, CDR1 SEHNR and CDR2 FQNEAQ (reference sequence). CDR3 length equals 14 residues. V lost 3 bases to trimming and J lost 7 bases; unmatched junction nucleotides: 4. Written as DNA, the CDR3 is TGTGCCAGCAGCTTCCAGGGGGCAAGTGAAAAACTGTTTTTT. It codes for CASSFQGASEKLFF.

The genes are TRBV11-1 and TRBJ2-3, with D perhaps given as TRBD1 or TRBD2 (6 bases each). V lost 0 bases and J 8 bases, leaving 18 bases between the germline ends. The CDR3 spans 16 residues. CDR1 is SGHAT and CDR2 is FQDESV in the germline V gene (reference sequence). CDR3 nucleotides: TGTGCCAGCAGCTTAGCAGGGGGGTTGGATACGAGTACGCAGTATTTT. Translation gives CASSLAGGLDTSTQYF.

The chain is built from TRBV4-2 and TRBJ2-1; D unclear. In germline, CDR1 is LGHNA, CDR2 YNFKEQ. V lost 1 base and J lost 12, with 10 bases in between. There are 12 residues in the CDR3. For the CDR3, the DNA is TGTGCCAGCAGCCAAGGGGCCTCCGGGCAGTTCTTC. Amino acid sequence: CASSQGASGQFF.

This clonotype was seen a few times. The genes are TRBV18 and TRBJ2-5; D unclear. In germline, CDR1 is KGHSH, CDR2 LQKENI. Trimming left V 0 bases short and J 4 bases short, with 9 bases between. The length of the CDR3 is 14 residues. The CDR3, as DNA: TGTGCCAGCTCACCACCGGGTTGGGGAGAGACCCAGTACTTC. Its translation is CASSPPGWGETQYF.

The chain uses TRBV20-1 and TRBJ1-2; D uncertain. This CDR3 is 14 amino acids long. The V end lost 6 bases, the J end lost 3 bases, and 17 bases lay between the germline ends. In germline, CDR1 is DFQATT, CDR2 SNEGSKA (reference sequence). The CDR3 region is CSAGGPASYYGYTF. The CDR3 DNA is TGCAGTGCGGGAGGACCCGCCTCATACTATGGCTACACCTTC.

This chain connects TRBV2 to TRBJ1-6; D remains unclear. Germline loops: CDR1 SNHLY, CDR2 FYNNEI. Trimming stripped 5 bases from V and 14 bases from J, with 16 bases between. CDR3 length: 13 amino acids. DNA of the CDR3: TGTGCCAGCAGTCTAGACGTGCTTGGGACCCTCCACTTT. Its translation: CASSLDVLGTLHF.

There are many counts of this clonotype. The rearrangement links TRBV2 to TRBJ1-1; D possibly corresponds to TRBD1 (6 bases). The V end was cut by 5 bases, the J end by 1 base, with 11 bases between. Germline CDR1 SNHLY, CDR2 FYNNEI. This CDR3 region has 14 residues. In nucleotides, the CDR3 is TGTGCCAGCAGTCTACAGGGAAAGAACACTGAAGCTTTCTTT. It is translated as CASSLQGKNTEAFF.

The chain combines TRBV29-1 with TRBJ2-3; D is tentatively TRBD1 or TRBD2 (6 bases each). Trimming cost V 2 bases and J 1 base, with 13 bases left between them. Germline V CDR1 and CDR2: SQVTM, ANQGSEA. This CDR3 is built from 15 residues. The CDR3 is CSVEPYREGTDTQYF. The CDR3 DNA is TGCAGCGTTGAACCTTACAGGGAGGGCACAGATACGCAGTATTTT.

This clonotype was observed at least ten times. The chain has TRBV20-1 and TRBJ2-7; D remains unclear. Germline assignment: CDR1 DFQATT and CDR2 SNEGSKA (reference sequence). The CDR3 spans 11 residues. V lost 0 bases, J lost 3 bases, and 3 bases lay in between. Here the CDR3 DNA reads TGCAGTGCTAGAGACTACTACGAGCAGTACTTC. Amino acid sequence: CSARDYYEQYF.

The table lists this clonotype with many counts. The gene calls are TRBV5-1 and TRBJ2-2, with D maybe TRBD2 (5 bases). The CDR3 length is 13 residues. Between the trimmed V and J ends, which lost 4 bases and 5 bases, there was a span of 9 bases. Germline V gene lookup returns CDR1 SGHRS and CDR2 YFSETQ. The CDR3 loop reads CASSPTRTGELFF. The CDR3 nucleotides are TGCGCCAGCAGCCCTACTAGGACCGGGGAGCTGTTTTTT.

The genes are TRBV12-3 or TRBV12-4 and TRBJ1-2; D is unclear. Trimming removed 7 bases at V and 0 bases at J, with 9 bases between. The CDR3 loop spans 13 amino acids. The CDR3 is CASTPAANYGYTF. CDR3 nucleotide sequence: TGTGCCAGCACCCCGGCGGCTAACTATGGCTACACCTTC.

In this sample, this clonotype turned up many times. The V call is TRBV3-1, the J call TRBJ2-5; 8 nucleotides align to TRBD1. Germline values: CDR1 LGHDT, CDR2 YNNKEL (reference sequence). The CDR3 has 15 amino acids. Trimming at V came to 4 bases and at J to 0 bases, leaving 4 bases not matched to a gene. The CDR3 DNA is TGTGCCAGCAGCCGGAGGACAGGGCACCAAGAGACCCAGTACTTC. Translating gives CASSRRTGHQETQYF.

This clonotype showed up many times. V is TRBV2 and J is TRBJ2-1; no clear D gene. The V gene lost 6 bases and the J gene lost 4 bases, with 1 base spanning the gap. CDR1 SNHLY and CDR2 FYNNEI come from the germline V gene. The length of the CDR3 is 10 residues. The CDR3 loop is CASRYNEQFF. The CDR3 nucleotides read TGTGCCAGCAGATACAATGAGCAGTTCTTC. Full variable domain (rest looked up from reference TRBV2 and TRBJ2-1): EPEVTQTPSHQVTQMGQEVILRCVPISNHLYFYWYRQILGQKVEFLVSFYNNEISEKSEIFDDQFSVERPDGSNFTLKIRSTKLEDSAMYFCASRYNEQFFGPGTRLTVL.

This clonotype was observed many times. The chain couples TRBV20-1 to TRBJ2-7; unclear D gene. The CDR3 consists of 13 residues. Per germline, CDR1 DFQATT and CDR2 SNEGSKA (reference sequence). V gave up 3 bases and J gave up 6 bases, with 15 bases separating them. The CDR3 DNA reads as TGCAGTGCTAGCTACAAAATTTCGGGCGAGCAGTACTTC. Amino acid sequence: CSASYKISGEQYF.

This clonotype was detected only a few times. J is TRBJ1-2 and V is TRBV20-1; TRBD1 matches at 9 bases. The CDR3 contains 15 residues. J was trimmed by 1 base and V by 3 bases; bases with no gene match: 6. Germline lookup yields CDR1 DFQATT and CDR2 SNEGSKA (reference sequence). CDR3 residues: CSASRTGGSNYGYTF. CDR3 DNA: TGCAGTGCTAGCCGAACAGGGGGCAGTAACTATGGCTACACCTTC.

The table lists this clonotype with many counts. The chain links TRBV19 to TRBJ1-5, with 7 bases aligning to TRBD1. Germline CDR1 and CDR2: LNHDA and SQIVND (reference sequence). Losses at the gene ends were 8 bases for V and 4 bases for J; bases not matched to a gene: 11. CDR3 size: 15 residues. This CDR3 is CASGIDRVGNQPQHF. The CDR3 DNA sequence: TGTGCCAGTGGAATTGACAGGGTAGGTAATCAGCCCCAGCATTTT.

J is TRBJ2-6 and V is TRBV4-2; 12 positions match TRBD2. The ends lost 1 base at V and 0 bases at J; junction bases unmatched: 1. This CDR3 has 18 amino acids. Germline CDR1 LGHNA, CDR2 YNFKEQ. In DNA form, the CDR3 reads TGTGCCAGCAGCCAAGGGACTAGCGGGACCTCTGGGGCCAACGTCCTGACTTTC. Its translation is CASSQGTSGTSGANVLTF.

The rearrangement joins TRBV29-1 to TRBJ2-2; 8 bases are shared with TRBD1. V gave up 4 bases and J gave up 4 bases; unmatched junction bases: 5. Germline lookup yields CDR1 SQVTM and CDR2 ANQGSEA. The CDR3 covers 14 residues. CDR3 bases: TGCAGCGTTGGAACAGGGGGAGGCACCGGGGAGCTGTTTTTT. Protein product: CSVGTGGGTGELFF.

This clonotype was observed at least ten times. V gene TRBV20-1 combines with J gene TRBJ2-1; D possibly uses TRBD1 or TRBD2 (5 bases each). Germline CDR1 reads DFQATT; CDR2 reads SNEGSKA (reference sequence). The length of the CDR3 is 15 residues. V was pared by 4 bases and J by 4 bases, with 17 bases between. The CDR3 protein is CSATTERDLYNEQFF. CDR3 sequence (DNA): TGCAGTGCTACGACAGAACGGGACCTGTACAATGAGCAGTTCTTC.

This chain uses TRBV7-2 with TRBJ2-1; tentative D call: TRBD1 (5 bases). The germline gives CDR1 SGHTA, CDR2 FQGNSA. The germline V and J ends were trimmed by 1 base and 7 bases, with 14 bases remaining between them. The CDR3 is made up of 15 amino acids. CDR3 sequence: CASSLDGRVANEQFF. The CDR3 nucleotides read TGTGCCAGCAGCTTAGATGGCAGGGTGGCGAATGAGCAGTTCTTC.

At least ten counts were recorded for this clonotype. The gene calls are TRBV28 and TRBJ2-7, with 11 nucleotides matching TRBD2. J gave up 0 bases and V 10 bases, and 11 bases lay outside the gene matches. The CDR3 covers 16 residues. From germline, CDR1 is MDHEN and CDR2 SYDVKM. The CDR3 loop is CATERTSGFLSYEQYF. In DNA form, the CDR3 reads TGTGCCACCGAGCGGACTAGCGGGTTCCTCTCCTACGAGCAGTACTTC.

The J gene is TRBJ2-1, the V gene TRBV5-1; 11 bases map to TRBD2. Germline-derived CDR1 and CDR2 are SGHRS and YFSETQ. The CDR3 consists of 17 residues. The V and J ends lost 0 bases and 4 bases, in that order; junction bases with no gene match: 6. CDR3 coding DNA: TGCGCCAGCAGCTTGGCCCCCACTAGCGGGGGTTACAATGAGCAGTTCTTC. Protein: CASSLAPTSGGYNEQFF.

The chain has TRBV7-6 and TRBJ2-4; D ambiguous. The CDR3 has 12 amino acids. Per germline, CDR1 SGHVS and CDR2 FNYEAQ. Trimming pared 4 bases from V and 9 bases from J, leaving 10 bases between. This CDR3 is CASSSTEGIQYF. The DNA of the CDR3 is TGTGCCAGCAGCTCCACAGAAGGCATTCAGTACTTC.

This clonotype occurred a few times. The chain carries TRBV12-3 or TRBV12-4 and TRBJ1-1; D may be TRBD1 (5 bases). The CDR3 covers 14 residues. V lost 6 bases and J lost 4, with 15 bases in between. DNA of the CDR3: TGTGCCAGCAGGCCGTCGGGGGGGGGCACTGAAGCTTTCTTT. Amino acids: CASRPSGGGTEAFF.